This TCR beta chain originates from a study of shared clonotypes between healthy human individuals. Points from the study as a whole: Clonotypes which were not shared had lower generation probabilities than clonotypes that all four donors shared. Investigators expected sequencing depth to affect clonotype sharing among donors.

The CDR3 is 14 residues long. The V gene's germline CDR1 is SGHNT and CDR2 YYREEE (reference sequence). Trimming cost V 0 bases and J 3 bases, with 7 bases left between them. Researchers ran the assay at a deep level. Libraries were prepared by immunoSEQ multiplex PCR; TCRdb keeps only in-frame clonotypes and omits some of them. This sample has 950,000 to 1,100,000 clones, with about 80% found just once. As to this clone: Antigen unknown. Other DNA sequences in the sample encode the same CDR3.

The source material was memory CD4+ T cells from PBMCs. Indicated subset: CD45RA-negative fraction. The gene calls are TRBV5-4 and TRBJ2-1, with D perhaps matching TRBD2 (6 bases). The receptor was isolated from a man aged 18-30 years in good health. Some clones in this sample may be carry-over from other donors' samples. The CDR3 DNA is TGTGCCAGCAGCTTGGACGGGAGCTACAATGAGCAGTTCTTC. It specifies CASSLDGSYNEQFF.